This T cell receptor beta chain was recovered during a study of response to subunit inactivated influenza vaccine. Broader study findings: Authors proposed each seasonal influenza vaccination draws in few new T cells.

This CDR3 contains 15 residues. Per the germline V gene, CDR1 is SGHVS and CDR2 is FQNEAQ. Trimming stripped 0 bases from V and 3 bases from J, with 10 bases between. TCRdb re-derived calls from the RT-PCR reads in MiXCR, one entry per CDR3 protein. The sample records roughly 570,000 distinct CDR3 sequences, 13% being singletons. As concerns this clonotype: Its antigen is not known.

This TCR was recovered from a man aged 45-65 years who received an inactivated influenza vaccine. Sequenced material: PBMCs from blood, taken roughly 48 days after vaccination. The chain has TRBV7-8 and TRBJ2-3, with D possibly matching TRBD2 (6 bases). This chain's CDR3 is CASSLAKRATDTQYF. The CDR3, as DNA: TGTGCCAGCAGCTTAGCGAAGCGGGCAACAGATACGCAGTATTTT.